The entry below gives a single T cell receptor beta chain sequence along with its context. The entry originates in a study of T cell changes during pregnancy in multiple sclerosis. V was clipped by 4 bases and J by 10 bases, with 22 bases between them. The CDR3 runs 15 residues. Per germline, CDR1 LGHNT and CDR2 FRNRAP. Data came from immunoSEQ multiplex PCR; TCRdb stores just in-frame clones and leaves some out. The top ten clones hold approximately 1% of a sample with tens of thousands of clones, roughly 96% of them seen once. This rearrangement joins TRBV12-5 to TRBJ1-1, with D possibly matching TRBD1 (5 bases). This sequence was found in a female donor with multiple sclerosis, enrolled in a pregnancy study. Sequences were derived from peripheral blood, sampled in the second trimester of pregnancy. The CDR3 DNA sequence: TGTGCTAGTGGTTCGCTCGGACATCCATGGGGTGGAGCTTTCTTT. Translated: CASGSLGHPWGGAFF.